The 13 T cell receptor beta chains reported below all come from one sample, sequenced in a study of vaccination and CD4 T cells after COVID-19. The antigens of these receptors remain unknown. Researchers used the Oncomine TCR Beta short-read assay to sequence DNA from cultured CD4+ T cells. TCRdb passed the PCR reads through MiXCR, listing each CDR3 protein once. This table holds some 9,300 distinct CDR3 sequences, around 27% found once. The sample's treatment: approximately 10-day PBMC culture with coronavirus spike peptide pools or control peptides (ViraFEST assay). The sequences come from CD4+ T cells from blood, cultured in vitro, collected before SARS-CoV-2 vaccination. These TCRs come from a human donor who received a COVID-19 vaccine.

A few counts support this clonotype. This chain joins TRBV10-2 and TRBJ1-2; 8 bases map to TRBD1. The length of the CDR3 is 12 residues. The trim removed 8 bases at V and 11 bases at J, leaving 10 bases unmatched. Germline CDR1 reads WSHSY; CDR2 reads SAAADI. The CDR3 DNA reads TGCGCCAGCGGTACCGGACAGGGCGGGTACACCTTC. Amino acids: CASGTGQGGYTF.

The CDR3 nucleotides read TGTGCCAGCGGGTTAGGGGGACCCTACGAGCAGTACTTC. Amino acids: CASGLGGPYEQYF. This sequence joins TRBV27 and TRBJ2-7; possibly TRBD1 for D (6 bases). Trimming took 8 bases from V and 2 from J, leaving 13 bases between them. This CDR3 contains 13 residues. Germline CDR1 MNHEY, CDR2 SMNVEV (reference sequence).

This sequence joins TRBV6-1 and TRBJ2-6; D not resolved. There are 14 residues in the CDR3. Germline CDR1 and CDR2: MNHNS and SASEGT. V lost 5 bases, J lost 0 bases, and 5 bases lay in between. This CDR3 is CASSRSSGANVLTF. CDR3 in DNA: TGTGCCAGCAGTCGGAGCTCTGGGGCCAACGTCCTGACTTTC.

Only a few counts were recorded for this clonotype. The chain is built from TRBV6-4 and TRBJ1-6; D unresolved. With 4 bases removed from V and 0 bases from J, the gap between germline ends came to 7 bases. The germline V gene has CDR1 MRHNA and CDR2 SNTAGT. This CDR3 is built from 15 residues. CDR3 nucleotides: TGTGCCAGCAGTGGGGAGAGCTCCTATAATTCACCCCTCCACTTT. It codes for CASSGESSYNSPLHF.

About this clonotype itself: Its ends do not fully match the called genes, so a read error is possible. The genes are TRBV10-3 and TRBJ2-7; the match to TRBD1 covers 7 bases. Germline V gene data show CDR1 as ENHRY and CDR2 as SYGVKD. The CDR3 runs 14 residues. The CDR3 is CAITEARQGYEQYF. The CDR3 coding sequence is TGTGCCATCACTGAGGCCCGACAGGGCTACGAGCAGTACTTC.

This clonotype showed up just a few times. The chain combines TRBV20-1 with TRBJ1-5, with a weak D call TRBD1 (6 bases). The V end lost 3 bases, the J end lost 6 bases, and 15 bases lay between the germline ends. The germline gives CDR1 DFQATT, CDR2 SNEGSKA (reference sequence). This CDR3 spans 14 amino acids. This chain's CDR3 is CSASSRGLGQPQHF. The CDR3, as DNA: TGCAGTGCTAGTTCCAGGGGCCTAGGTCAGCCCCAGCATTTT.

The sample holds a few counts of this clonotype. The chain employs TRBV30 and TRBJ1-6; 8 bases agree with TRBD1. Losses at the gene ends were 3 bases for V and 7 bases for J; bases not matched to a gene: 8. The CDR3 runs to 15 residues. CDR1 is GTSNPN, CDR2 SVGIG, per germline (reference sequence). CDR3 protein: CAWSAQGAMNSPLHF. DNA of the CDR3: TGTGCCTGGAGCGCCCAGGGGGCTATGAATTCACCCCTCCACTTT.

This clonotype came up once. The chain links TRBV18 to TRBJ1-6; perhaps TRBD1 as D (5 bases). Germline values: CDR1 KGHSH, CDR2 LQKENI. Between the trimmed V and J ends, which lost 5 bases and 5 bases, there was a span of 10 bases. There are 14 residues in the CDR3. CDR3 sequence (DNA): TGTGCCAGCTCAGGCACAGGAAATAATTCACCCCTCCACTTT. Its protein is CASSGTGNNSPLHF.

A remark on this clonotype: A much larger clone sits a single nucleotide away, making a read error possible. The chain employs TRBV20-1 and TRBJ2-5; 9 bases agree with TRBD2. V gave up 7 bases and J gave up 9 bases; unmatched junction bases: 12. From germline, CDR1 is DFQATT and CDR2 SNEGSKA (reference sequence). The CDR3 spans 13 residues. CDR3 nucleotide sequence: TGCAGTGGCCTCCTAGCGGGGAGGGGAGCCCAGTACTTC. Its translation is CSGLLAGRGAQYF.

J is TRBJ2-5 and V is TRBV24-1; no definite D call. In germline, CDR1 is KGHDR, CDR2 SFDVKD. V was clipped by 4 bases and J by 2 bases, with 10 bases between them. The CDR3 contains 14 residues. CDR3 amino acids: CATSESRVQETQYF. CDR3 nucleotides: TGTGCCACCAGTGAATCTAGAGTGCAAGAGACCCAGTACTTC.

The chain links TRBV5-3 to TRBJ1-6; D uncertain. TRBV5-3 is filed as an ORF, its function uncertain. V lost 3 bases and J lost 5, with 12 bases in between. The CDR3 length is 15 residues. The CDR3 reads CARSYRGRDNSPLHF. CDR3 coding DNA: TGTGCCAGAAGCTACCGCGGGCGGGATAATTCACCCCTCCACTTT.

The chain joins TRBV15 to TRBJ2-7; 9 bases are shared with TRBD1. CDR1 and CDR2 (germline): LNHNV, YYDKDF (reference sequence). Unmatched junction bases numbered 1, after V lost 0 bases and J lost 4 bases. The length of the CDR3 is 14 residues. The CDR3 DNA follows: TGTGCCACCAGCAGAGAGGACAGGGGTTACGAGCAGTACTTC. Its protein is CATSREDRGYEQYF. Full variable domain (rest looked up from reference TRBV15 and TRBJ2-7): DAMVIQNPRYQVTQFGKPVTLSCSQTLNHNVMYWYQQKSSQAPKLLFHYYDKDFNNEADTPDNFQSRRPNTSFCFLDIRSPGLGDTAMYLCATSREDRGYEQYFGPGTRLTVT.

A word on this clonotype: The final CDR3 position lacks the conserved phenylalanine or tryptophan, pointing to a likely read error. The chain uses TRBV20-1 and TRBJ1-1, with 10 nucleotides matching TRBD1. CDR1 and CDR2 from the germline V gene are DFQATT and SNEGSKA (reference sequence). This CDR3 comprises 17 residues. V shed 7 bases, J shed 3 bases, and the junction held 17 bases outside the gene matches. The chain's CDR3 is CSVPGQGPVLGHTEAFL. CDR3 DNA: TGCAGTGTTCCGGGACAGGGGCCGGTTTTGGGGCACACTGAAGCTTTCTTA.